This T cell receptor beta chain was captured in a study of T-cell memory formation after mild COVID-19. Overall study results and limits: Day 15 to 85 contracting clones showed balanced CD4/CD8; day 15 to 37 expanders favored CD4+.

The table lists this clonotype with a few counts. Its antigen is not known. One entry per CDR3 protein, called by TCRdb with MiXCR from the 5' RACE reads. In the table there are about 340,000 distinct CDR3 sequences, more than 15% of which are singletons. The V gene's germline CDR1 is SEHNR and CDR2 FQNEAQ (reference sequence). The CDR3 spans 15 residues. V shed 6 bases and J 4 bases; nucleotides not matched to a gene: 8. This sequence originates from a man younger than 35 who had mild COVID-19 (a few samples of this study predate the infection). Cell type and time point are not known. The sequencing input was PBMCs or a T cell subset sorted from them (not recorded which). This chain connects TRBV7-9 to TRBJ1-2, with 10 bases fitting TRBD1. This CDR3 is CASRMDRGDLYGYTF. The CDR3 DNA reads TGTGCCAGCAGGATGGACAGGGGGGACCTCTATGGCTACACCTTC.